Listed below are T cell receptor beta chains from one sample, sequenced in a study of cytomegalovirus exposure and HLA in healthy donors. Produced via immunoSEQ multiplex PCR; TCRdb's table is partial and in-frame only. This table has 150,000 to 180,000 clones, approximately 86% appearing once. The sequenced material came from PBMCs. The origin of the receptors is a man aged 18 to 35 in good health and CMV-seropositive. Both conserved end residues are part of each CDR3. The order of the fields is V gene, D gene, J gene, clone size, CDR3 length, CDR3 protein, CDR3 DNA. D genes are given only for firm matches. The size entry is marked missing in some rows and otherwise reads once, few, many or a size class.

>TRBV11-2|TRBD1|TRBJ1-1|.|16
CASSLDLDREDTEAFF
TGTGCCAGCAGCTTAGATCTCGACAGGGAGGACACTGAAGCTTTCTTT
>TRBV19|.|TRBJ1-2|.|11
CATTGMGGYTF
TGTGCCACCACAGGGATGGGTGGCTACACCTTC
>TRBV27|TRBD1|TRBJ2-5|.|15
CASSPRDRKQETQYF
TGTGCCAGCAGTCCCCGGGACAGGAAGCAAGAGACCCAGTACTTC
>TRBV6-6|.|TRBJ1-4|.|14
CASSYSAGNEKLFF
TGTGCCAGCAGTTACTCGGCAGGGAATGAAAAACTGTTTTTT
>TRBV27|.|TRBJ2-7|.|12
CASRPRGYEQYF
TGTGCCAGTCGACCAAGGGGCTACGAGCAGTACTTC
>TRBV5-8|TRBD1|TRBJ1-5|once|15
CASSLGQESNQPQHF
TGTGCCAGCAGCCTGGGACAGGAAAGCAATCAGCCCCAGCATTTT
>TRBV14|.|TRBJ2-3|.|14
CASSPDRLADTQYF
TGTGCCAGCAGCCCAGATCGGCTAGCGGATACGCAGTATTTT
>TRBV19|TRBD1|TRBJ2-7|.|14
CASRRDRGSYEQYF
TGTGCCAGTAGACGGGACAGGGGTTCCTACGAGCAGTACTTC
>TRBV29-1|.|TRBJ1-5|.|12
CSVEGGGQPQHF
TGCAGCGTTGAAGGGGGCGGTCAGCCCCAGCATTTT
>TRBV4-1|.|TRBJ2-2|few|14
CASSQDAGGGELFF
TGCGCCAGCAGCCAAGATGCTGGAGGCGGGGAGCTGTTTTTT
>TRBV6-5|TRBD2|TRBJ2-7|.|15
CASRTTSGGTYEQYF
TGTGCCAGCAGGACCACTAGCGGGGGCACCTACGAGCAGTACTTC
>TRBV6-1|TRBD1|TRBJ2-7|few|14
CASSPRGQSYEQYF
TGTGCCAGCAGCCCTCGGGGACAGTCCTACGAGCAGTACTTC
>TRBV6-5|.|TRBJ1-6|.|14
CASHSLGYNSPLHF
TGTGCCAGTCACAGCCTCGGTTATAATTCACCCCTCCACTTT
>TRBV6-5|.|TRBJ1-6|few|13
CASSFQGFSPLHF
TGTGCCAGCAGTTTCCAGGGCTTCTCACCCCTCCACTTT
>TRBV13|TRBD1|TRBJ2-1|.|16
CASSLAGQGTINEQFF
TGTGCCAGCAGCTTGGCGGGACAGGGGACGATCAATGAGCAGTTCTTC
>TRBV13|.|TRBJ2-7|few|13
CASSSMTAGEQYF
TGTGCCAGCAGCTCTATGACGGCAGGCGAGCAGTACTTC
>TRBV7-2|.|TRBJ2-5|.|16
CASSSQSGFPGETQYF
TGTGCCAGCAGTTCTCAATCGGGTTTCCCTGGGGAGACCCAGTACTTC
>TRBV14|TRBD1|TRBJ2-1|.|15
CASSQGDRGFNEQFF
TGTGCCAGCAGCCAAGGGGACAGGGGGTTCAATGAGCAGTTCTTC
>TRBV29-1|TRBD1|TRBJ2-7|.|12
CSVGQGKNEQYF
TGCAGCGTGGGACAGGGGAAAAACGAGCAGTACTTC
>TRBV18|.|TRBJ1-2|.|13
CASSLVLDSGYTF
TGTGCCAGCTCACTGGTGTTGGACAGCGGCTACACCTTC
>TRBV27|.|TRBJ1-2|.|14
CASTAAGANYGYTF
TGTGCCAGCACGGCCGCAGGGGCTAACTATGGCTACACCTTC
>TRBV9|.|TRBJ2-2|.|17
CASSAVRGPANTGELFF
TGTGCCAGCAGCGCGGTCAGGGGTCCGGCGAACACCGGGGAGCTGTTTTTT
>TRBV6-5|.|TRBJ1-1|.|15
CASSHEPEGTLEAFF
TGTGCCAGCAGTCACGAACCCGAAGGGACACTTGAAGCTTTCTTT
>TRBV19|TRBD1|TRBJ1-5|.|15
CASSSGQGADQPQHF
TGTGCCAGTAGTAGTGGGCAGGGGGCAGATCAGCCCCAGCATTTT
>TRBV30|.|TRBJ1-1|.|15
CAWTPGSRRDTEAFF
TGTGCCTGGACCCCCGGGAGCCGGAGGGACACTGAAGCTTTCTTT
>TRBV2|.|TRBJ2-2|.|14
CASSGLAVAGELFF
TGTGCCAGCAGTGGTCTTGCGGTGGCCGGGGAGCTGTTTTTT
>TRBV18|TRBD2|TRBJ2-1|.|17
CASSLTSGGGSYNEQFF
TGTGCCAGCTCCTTGACTAGCGGGGGTGGCTCCTACAATGAGCAGTTCTTC
>TRBV6-1|TRBD2|TRBJ2-7|.|17
CASSGGTSALVAYEQYF
TGTGCCAGCAGTGGGGGGACTAGCGCTTTGGTAGCCTACGAGCAGTACTTC
>TRBV18|.|TRBJ1-2|few|13
CASSSKGDHGYTF
TGTGCCAGCTCGTCAAAGGGGGACCATGGCTACACCTTC
>TRBV5-1|.|TRBJ2-1|.|16
CASSLGSLDSYNEQFF
TGCGCCAGCAGCTTGGGTAGTCTAGATTCCTACAATGAGCAGTTCTTC
>TRBV7-2|.|TRBJ1-2|.|15
CASSLELGPLYGYTF
TGTGCCAGCAGCTTAGAGCTGGGGCCTCTATATGGCTACACCTTC
>TRBV4-3|.|TRBJ2-7|.|15
CASSPDGGASYEQYF
TGCGCCAGCAGCCCAGACGGGGGAGCGTCCTACGAGCAGTACTTC
>TRBV2|TRBD2|TRBJ2-1|.|15
CASSDGLAGYNEQFF
TGTGCCAGCAGTGACGGACTAGCGGGGTACAATGAGCAGTTCTTC
>TRBV5-1|TRBD1|TRBJ1-1|.|15
CASSPGQGAGAEAFF
TGCGCCAGCAGCCCCGGACAGGGGGCCGGCGCCGAAGCTTTCTTT
>TRBV7-8|TRBD2|TRBJ2-7|.|12
CASSRPGGEQYF
TGTGCCAGCAGCCGACCGGGGGGGGAGCAGTACTTC
>TRBV5-1|.|TRBJ1-2|.|15
CASSGGDGTLYGYTF
TGCGCCAGCAGCGGAGGGGACGGAACACTCTATGGCTACACCTTC
>TRBV5-5|TRBD1|TRBJ1-5|.|15
CASSSDRGLGQPQHF
TGTGCCAGCAGCTCCGACAGGGGGCTCGGGCAGCCCCAGCATTTT
>TRBV11-3|.|TRBJ2-7|.|17
CASSLGAGPQFRREQYF
TGTGCCAGCAGCTTAGGGGCAGGGCCTCAATTCAGAAGGGAGCAGTACTTC
>TRBV9|.|TRBJ2-3|.|15
CASSVDRASTDTQYF
TGTGCCAGCAGCGTCGACAGAGCCAGCACAGATACGCAGTATTTT
>TRBV7-9|.|TRBJ2-2|once|15
CASSSLGQDTGELFF
TGTGCCAGCAGCTCCTTGGGGCAGGACACCGGGGAGCTGTTTTTT
>TRBV5-6|TRBD2|TRBJ2-5|.|14
CASSSMREMETQYF
TGTGCCAGCAGCTCGATGCGGGAGATGGAGACCCAGTACTTC
>TRBV4-1|TRBD2|TRBJ2-1|.|15
CASSLTSGNYNEQFF
TGCGCCAGCAGCTTGACTAGCGGGAACTACAATGAGCAGTTCTTC
>TRBV29-1|TRBD1|TRBJ1-6|few|15
CSVEDTGTGGSPLHF
TGCAGCGTTGAAGATACCGGGACAGGTGGTTCACCCCTCCACTTT
>TRBV7-2|.|TRBJ2-1|.|12
CASSLEGYEQFF
TGTGCCAGCAGCTTAGAGGGGTATGAGCAGTTCTTC
>TRBV6-6|TRBD1|TRBJ1-2|once|14
CASSPDRANYGYTF
TGTGCCAGCAGTCCGGACAGGGCTAACTATGGCTACACCTTC
>TRBV28|.|TRBJ2-5|.|14
CASSPDREVETQYF
TGTGCCAGCAGCCCCGACAGGGAGGTAGAGACCCAGTACTTC
>TRBV19|.|TRBJ2-5|.|11
CASSPGETQYF
TGTGCCAGTAGTCCCGGGGAGACCCAGTACTTC
>TRBV7-9|TRBD2|TRBJ2-1|.|16
CASSPLTSGREGKQFF
TGTGCCAGCAGCCCCCTGACTAGCGGGAGAGAGGGTAAGCAGTTCTTC
>TRBV28|.|TRBJ2-2|.|15
CASSLLTYSTGELFF
TGTGCCAGCAGTTTATTGACATATTCCACCGGGGAGCTGTTTTTT
>TRBV7-9|.|TRBJ1-1|.|14
CASSLFGGNTEAFF
TGTGCCAGCAGCTTATTCGGGGGGAACACTGAAGCTTTCTTT
>TRBV7-2|TRBD1|TRBJ2-7|.|17
CASSPRTGGTLTYEQYF
TGTGCCAGCAGCCCCAGGACAGGGGGTACCTTAACCTACGAGCAGTACTTC
>TRBV21-1|.|TRBJ2-7|.|17
CASSKAGLAISSYEQYF
TGTGCCAGCAGCAAAGCCGGACTAGCGATAAGCTCCTACGAGCAGTACTTC